There are a few counts of the clone carrying this TCR beta chain. Its specificity is not known. The source of the sample is a study of shared clonotypes between healthy human individuals. Findings and caveats of the study: Non-shared clonotypes were found to have lower generation probabilities than the clonotypes that were shared by all four of the sorted-subset donors. Approximately 5% was the fraction of naive CD4 clonotypes found shared across several donors.

CDR1 MNHNS and CDR2 SASEGT come from the germline V gene. There are 16 residues in the CDR3. With 3 bases clipped from V and 2 bases from J, the junction kept 6 bases outside the gene matches. Per sorted-subset replicate PCR, input was around 200 ng DNA, representing roughly 28,000 T cell genomes. TCRdb's table, derived via immunoSEQ multiplex PCR, lists solely in-frame clones and lacks some. The sample includes about 710,000 clones, more than 70% seen only once; the top ten take around 1.8%. The clonotype was recovered from a woman aged 25 to 39 in good health. This chain connects TRBV6-1 to TRBJ1-5, with 8 bases fitting TRBD1. The sequencing input was memory CD4+ T cells sorted from blood. This sample's subset: CD45RA-negative fraction. CDR3 sequence (DNA): TGTGCCAGCAGTGACCCACCGGGACAGGGCAATCAGCCCCAGCATTTT. Amino acids: CASSDPPGQGNQPQHF.